The 7 T cell receptor beta chains below come from one sample, sequenced in a study of Ad26.COV2.S vaccination and SARS-CoV-2 variants. Libraries were prepared by immunoSEQ multiplex PCR; TCRdb keeps only in-frame clonotypes and omits some of them. The sample includes about 440,000 clones, around 88% of them seen just once. Noted treatment: some 20 received Ad26.COV2.S at low or high dose, single or two shots; 5 received placebo; per-sample allocation not given. Specimen acquisition occurred on day 63 following the initial vaccine or placebo injection. The sample consisted of peripheral blood, taken in a trial of Ad26.COV2.S vaccine versus placebo. Every receptor here comes from a person between 18 and 59 years old who received the Ad26.COV2.S COVID-19 vaccine or a placebo.

The chain links TRBV19 to TRBJ2-2, with 8 positions matching TRBD1. The V segment lost 6 bases and the J segment 7 bases; nucleotides outside the gene matches: 7. Looked up from germline, CDR1 is LNHDA and CDR2 is SQIVND (reference sequence). This CDR3 contains 14 residues. The CDR3 DNA follows: TGTGCCAGTAGACCTGACAGGGGTGGCGGGGAGCTGTTTTTT. Encoded protein: CASRPDRGGGELFF.

V gene TRBV18 combines with J gene TRBJ1-4; D unclear. The V and J ends lost 10 bases and 0 bases respectively, with 15 bases between them. The CDR3 covers 15 residues. Germline CDR1 and CDR2: KGHSH and LQKENI. For the CDR3, the DNA is TGTGCCACCCACGGCGGAGGAGCAACTAATGAAAAACTGTTTTTT. It yields the protein CATHGGGATNEKLFF. The whole variable domain, remainder taken from reference TRBV18 and TRBJ1-4, is NAGVMQNPRHLVRRRGQEARLRCSPMKGHSHVYWYRQLPEEGLKFMVYLQKENIIDESGMPKERFSAEFPKEGPSILRIQQVVRGDSAAYFCATHGGGATNEKLFFGSGTQLSVL.

The gene calls are TRBV4-3 and TRBJ1-5; D might be TRBD1 (5 bases). CDR1 and CDR2 (germline): LGHNA, YSLEER. The CDR3 has 16 amino acids. Between the trimmed V and J ends, which lost 0 bases and 4 bases, there was a span of 13 bases. The CDR3 loop reads CASSQDWGRENQPQHF. The DNA of the CDR3 is TGCGCCAGCAGCCAAGATTGGGGCAGAGAAAATCAGCCCCAGCATTTT.

The genes are TRBV10-2 and TRBJ2-1; D gene uncertain. The germline CDR1 and CDR2 sequences are WSHSY and SAAADI. The CDR3 loop spans 15 amino acids. Trimming took 1 base from V and 9 from J, leaving 16 bases between them. This chain's CDR3 is CASSEYSNTRGEQFF. DNA for the CDR3: TGCGCCAGCAGTGAGTACAGCAACACCCGTGGTGAGCAGTTCTTC.

V is TRBV24-1 and J is TRBJ2-5; D may correspond to TRBD1 or TRBD2 (6 bases each). Germline assignment: CDR1 KGHDR and CDR2 SFDVKD. The CDR3 has 15 residues. With 4 bases removed from V and 1 base from J, the gap between germline ends came to 12 bases. The DNA of the CDR3 is TGTGCCACCAGTGACGGGGGACAACCCCAAGAGACCCAGTACTTC. Residues: CATSDGGQPQETQYF.

This clone appeared once. CDR3 protein: CAWSAGRGSYEQYF. The CDR3 nucleotides are TGTGCCTGGAGTGCGGGCAGGGGCTCCTACGAGCAGTACTTC. The chain recombines TRBV30 with TRBJ2-7, with D possibly matching TRBD1 (6 bases). This CDR3 comprises 14 residues. The V end was cut by 1 base, the J end by 0 bases, with 10 bases between. From germline, CDR1 is GTSNPN and CDR2 SVGIG (reference sequence).

The J gene is TRBJ1-2, the V gene TRBV13; TRBD1 matches 11 bases. CDR3 length equals 15 residues. The V and J ends lost 5 bases and 7 bases, in that order; junction bases with no gene match: 9. Per germline, CDR1 PRHDT and CDR2 FYEKMQ (reference sequence). CDR3 bases: TGTGCCAGCAGCCCGCCGGACAGGGGGCGTTCTGGCTACACCTTC. Its protein product is CASSPPDRGRSGYTF.